A single T cell receptor beta chain is shown here with its context. With V trimmed by 5 bases and J by 7 bases, 9 bases remained unmatched. This CDR3 spans 16 amino acids. CDR1 and CDR2 from the germline V gene are MDHEN and SYDVKM. The method was immunoSEQ multiplex PCR; TCRdb's version includes in-frame clones alone and lacks a portion of them. The sample holds a few hundred thousand clones, around 90% seen once. The data were obtained in a study of blood T cell repertoires in COVID-19. Study-level information: The study counted Cohort 3 donors as recovered given two negative PCRs, clearance, or symptom resolution.

This receptor was obtained from a woman aged 55-75 years in a cohort exposed to, infected with or recovered from COVID-19 (not recorded which). The sequencing sample was made of PBMCs or T cells enriched from blood (not recorded which). This chain connects TRBV28 to TRBJ1-6; TRBD1 aligns across 9 bases. CDR3 region: CASSPVKGTGNSPLHF. As DNA, the CDR3 is TGTGCCAGCAGTCCCGTCAAAGGGACAGGGAATTCACCCCTCCACTTT. Filled out from reference TRBV28 and TRBJ1-6, the complete variable domain reads DVKVTQSSRYLVKRTGEKVFLECVQDMDHENMFWYRQDPGLGLRLIYFSYDVKMKEKGDIPEGYSVSREKKERFSLILESASTNQTSMYLCASSPVKGTGNSPLHFGNGTRLTVT.